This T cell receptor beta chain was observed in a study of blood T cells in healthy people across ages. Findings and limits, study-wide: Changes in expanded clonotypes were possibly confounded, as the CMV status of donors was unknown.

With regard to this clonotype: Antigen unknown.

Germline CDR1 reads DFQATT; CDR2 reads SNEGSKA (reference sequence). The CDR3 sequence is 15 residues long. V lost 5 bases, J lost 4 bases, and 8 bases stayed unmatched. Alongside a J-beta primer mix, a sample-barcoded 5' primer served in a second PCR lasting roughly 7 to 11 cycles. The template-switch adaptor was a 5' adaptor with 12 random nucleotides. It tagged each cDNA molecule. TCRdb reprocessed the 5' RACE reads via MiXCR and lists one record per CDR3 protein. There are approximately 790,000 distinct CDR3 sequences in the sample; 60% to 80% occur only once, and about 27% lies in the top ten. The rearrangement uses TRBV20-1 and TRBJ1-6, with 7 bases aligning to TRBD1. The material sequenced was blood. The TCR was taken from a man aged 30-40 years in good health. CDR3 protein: CSAPWTGEYNSPLHF. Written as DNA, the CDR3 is TGCAGTGCTCCTTGGACAGGCGAATATAATTCACCCCTCCACTTT.